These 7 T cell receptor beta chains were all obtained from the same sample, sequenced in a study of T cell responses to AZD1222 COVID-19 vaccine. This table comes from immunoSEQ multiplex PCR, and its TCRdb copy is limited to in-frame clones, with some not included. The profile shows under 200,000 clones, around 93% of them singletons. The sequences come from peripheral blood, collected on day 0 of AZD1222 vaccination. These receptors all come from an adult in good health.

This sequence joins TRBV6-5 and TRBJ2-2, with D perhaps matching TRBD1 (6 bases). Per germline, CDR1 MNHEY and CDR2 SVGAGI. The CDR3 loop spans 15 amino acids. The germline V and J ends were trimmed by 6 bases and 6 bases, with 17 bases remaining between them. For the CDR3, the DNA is TGTGCCAGCAGCTCCAGGGGATTAAGGTCCGGGGAGCTGTTTTTT. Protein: CASSSRGLRSGELFF.

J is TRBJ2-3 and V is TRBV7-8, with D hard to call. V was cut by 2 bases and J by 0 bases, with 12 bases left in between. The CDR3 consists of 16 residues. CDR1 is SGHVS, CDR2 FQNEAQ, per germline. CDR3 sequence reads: CASSLMLSTSTDTQYF. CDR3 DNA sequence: TGTGCCAGCAGCTTAATGCTTAGCACAAGCACAGATACGCAGTATTTT. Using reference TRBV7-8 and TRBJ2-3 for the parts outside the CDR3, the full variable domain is GAGVSQSPRYKVAKRGQDVALRCDPISGHVSLFWYQQALGQGPEFLTYFQNEAQLDKSGLPSDRFFAERPEGSVSTLKIQRTQQEDSAVYLCASSLMLSTSTDTQYFGPGTRLTVL.

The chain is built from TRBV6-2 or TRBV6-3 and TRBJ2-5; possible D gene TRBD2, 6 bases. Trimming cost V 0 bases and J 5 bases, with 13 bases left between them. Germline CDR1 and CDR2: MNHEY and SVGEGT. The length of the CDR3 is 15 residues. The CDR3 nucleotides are TGTGCCAGCAGTTACTCATCTAGCGCCAGGGAGACCCAGTACTTC. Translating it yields CASSYSSSARETQYF.

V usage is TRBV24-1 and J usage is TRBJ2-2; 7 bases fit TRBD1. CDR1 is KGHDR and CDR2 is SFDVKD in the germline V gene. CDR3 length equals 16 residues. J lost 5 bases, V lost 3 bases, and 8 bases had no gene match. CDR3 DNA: TGTGCCACCAGTGATCCTGACAGGGCGGAAACCGGGGAGCTGTTTTTT. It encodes CATSDPDRAETGELFF.

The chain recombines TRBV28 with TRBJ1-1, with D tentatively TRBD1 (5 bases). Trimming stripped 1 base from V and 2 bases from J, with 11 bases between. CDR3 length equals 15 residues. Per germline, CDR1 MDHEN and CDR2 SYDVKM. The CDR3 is CASSLLSGVNTEAFF. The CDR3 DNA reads TGTGCCAGCAGTTTATTATCGGGGGTCAACACTGAAGCTTTCTTT.

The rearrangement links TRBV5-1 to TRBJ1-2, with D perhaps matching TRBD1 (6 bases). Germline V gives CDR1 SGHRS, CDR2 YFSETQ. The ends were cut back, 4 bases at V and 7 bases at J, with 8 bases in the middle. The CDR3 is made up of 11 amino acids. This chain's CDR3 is CASSLTGGYTF. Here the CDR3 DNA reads TGCGCCAGCAGCCTGACAGGTGGCTACACCTTC. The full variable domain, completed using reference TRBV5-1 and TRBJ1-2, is KAGVTQTPRYLIKTRGQQVTLSCSPISGHRSVSWYQQTPGQGLQFLFEYFSETQRNKGNFPGRFSGRQFSNSRSEMNVSTLELGDSALYLCASSLTGGYTFGSGTRLTVV.

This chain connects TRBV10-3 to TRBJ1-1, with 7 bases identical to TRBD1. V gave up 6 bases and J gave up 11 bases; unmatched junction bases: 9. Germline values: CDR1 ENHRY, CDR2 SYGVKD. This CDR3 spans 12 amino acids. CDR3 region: CAISYRGEDAFF. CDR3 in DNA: TGTGCCATCAGCTACAGGGGAGAGGATGCTTTCTTT.